This T cell receptor (beta chain) was identified during a study of blood T cell repertoires in COVID-19. Study context: Collection of acute and convalescent COVID-19 samples took place in the United States, Italy and Spain. Sample material is recorded as cDNA or gDNA derived from T cells, B-cell-depleted T cells, or PBMCs.

With V trimmed by 4 bases and J by 5 bases, 12 bases remained unmatched. Germline V gives CDR1 LNHDA, CDR2 SQIVND (reference sequence). The CDR3 has 17 residues. Authors' analysis steps: Nucleated cell number was recorded as an estimate derived from reference gene primer amplification. Method: immunoSEQ multiplex PCR; TCRdb's copy keeps in-frame clones and lacks some. That table gives V, J and clone size, and the DNA gave D and trimming. The sample holds a few hundred thousand clones, 70% to 90% seen once. The TCR was taken from a man between 45 and 60 years old with active or convalescent COVID-19. V and J are TRBV19 and TRBJ1-2; 11 bases are shared with TRBD1. Sequenced: peripheral blood. This chain's CDR3 is CASSNPGQGERGYGYTF. The CDR3 coding sequence is TGTGCCAGTAGTAATCCGGGACAGGGGGAAAGAGGGTATGGCTACACCTTC.